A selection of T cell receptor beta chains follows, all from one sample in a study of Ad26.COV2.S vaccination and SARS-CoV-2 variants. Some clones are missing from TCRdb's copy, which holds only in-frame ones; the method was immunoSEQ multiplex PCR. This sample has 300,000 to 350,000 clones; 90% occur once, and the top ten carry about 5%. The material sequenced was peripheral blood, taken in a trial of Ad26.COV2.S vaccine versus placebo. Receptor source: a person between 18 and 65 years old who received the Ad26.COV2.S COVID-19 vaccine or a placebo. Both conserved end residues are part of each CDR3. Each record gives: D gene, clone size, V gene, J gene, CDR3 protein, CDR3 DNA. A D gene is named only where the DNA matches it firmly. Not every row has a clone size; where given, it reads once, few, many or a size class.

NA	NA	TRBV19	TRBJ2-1	CASSMGSTPGYEQFF	TGTGCCAGTAGTATGGGCTCAACACCCGGATACGAGCAGTTCTTC
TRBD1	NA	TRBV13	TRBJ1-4	CASSLRGQGGEKLFF	TGTGCCAGCAGCTTAAGGGGACAGGGGGGCGAAAAACTGTTTTTT
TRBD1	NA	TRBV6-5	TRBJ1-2	CASSPGTGRYGYTF	TGTGCCAGCAGTCCCGGGACAGGGAGGTATGGCTACACCTTC
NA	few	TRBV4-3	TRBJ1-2	CASSQVDGPLVGYTF	TGCGCCAGCAGCCAAGTAGACGGTCCCTTGGTAGGCTACACCTTC
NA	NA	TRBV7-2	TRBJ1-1	CASSPITGLATEAFF	TGTGCCAGCAGCCCCATCACGGGGTTGGCCACTGAAGCTTTCTTT
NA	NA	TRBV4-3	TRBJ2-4	CASSRNLEGGIQYF	TGCGCCAGCAGCCGGAACCTAGAGGGAGGCATTCAGTACTTC
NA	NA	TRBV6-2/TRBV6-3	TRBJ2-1	CASSSVLRPEGHYNEQFF	TGTGCCAGCAGTTCCGTACTTCGACCAGAGGGGCACTACAATGAGCAGTTCTTC
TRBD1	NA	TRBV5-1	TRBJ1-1	CASSLQGGNTEAFF	TGCGCCAGCAGCTTGCAGGGGGGGAACACTGAAGCTTTCTTT
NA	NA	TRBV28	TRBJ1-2	CASSLERVGYTF	TGTGCCAGCAGTTTGGAAAGAGTCGGCTACACCTTC
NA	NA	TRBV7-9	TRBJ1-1	CASSSFNTEAFF	TGTGCCAGCAGCTCTTTCAACACTGAAGCTTTCTTT
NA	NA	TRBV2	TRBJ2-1	CASSPLGVYNEQFF	TGTGCCAGCAGTCCCCTGGGGGTTTACAATGAGCAGTTCTTC
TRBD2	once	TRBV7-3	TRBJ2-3	CASGSSGSTDTQYF	TGTGCCAGCGGCTCTAGCGGAAGCACAGATACGCAGTATTTT
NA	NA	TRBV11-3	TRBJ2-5	CASSLAAEGTQYF	TGTGCCAGCAGCTTAGCGGCCGAGGGGACCCAGTACTTC
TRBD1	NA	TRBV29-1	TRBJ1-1	CSVKDRGQLTEAFF	TGCAGCGTCAAGGACAGGGGGCAACTCACTGAAGCTTTCTTT
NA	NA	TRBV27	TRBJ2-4	CASRKDGDKNIQYF	TGTGCCAGCAGAAAGGATGGGGACAAAAACATTCAGTACTTC
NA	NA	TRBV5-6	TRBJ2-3	CASSLFTDTQYF	TGTGCCAGCAGCTTGTTTACAGATACGCAGTATTTT
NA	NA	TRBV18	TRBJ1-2	CASSADRSYGYTF	TGTGCCAGCTCCGCGGACAGATCCTATGGCTACACCTTC
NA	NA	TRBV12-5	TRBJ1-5	CASGTFWRAQHF	TGTGCTAGTGGGACATTCTGGCGGGCCCAGCATTTT
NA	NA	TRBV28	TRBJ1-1	CASSLLNLGTEAFF	TGTGCCAGCAGTCTATTGAACCTGGGCACTGAAGCTTTCTTT
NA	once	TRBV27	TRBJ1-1	CASSAEIGAAFF	TGTGCCAGCAGCGCCGAGATAGGGGCAGCTTTCTTT
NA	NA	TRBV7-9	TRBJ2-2	CASSFWGAKSVHGELFF	TGTGCCAGCAGCTTCTGGGGGGCCAAGTCTGTTCACGGGGAGCTGTTTTTT
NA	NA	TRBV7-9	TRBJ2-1	CASSLPRSGNEQFF	TGTGCCAGCAGCTTACCGAGGTCGGGCAATGAGCAGTTCTTC
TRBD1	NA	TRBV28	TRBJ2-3	CASSSRYDRGRDTQYF	TGTGCCAGCAGCTCCCGATATGACAGGGGAAGGGATACGCAGTATTTT
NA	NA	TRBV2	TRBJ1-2	CASSEILGNLLAGANYGYTF	TGTGCCAGCAGTGAAATACTAGGGAATTTATTGGCAGGGGCTAACTATGGCTACACCTTC
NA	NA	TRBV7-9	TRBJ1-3	CASSRERTGNTIYF	TGTGCCAGCAGCCGAGAGAGGACTGGAAACACCATATATTTT
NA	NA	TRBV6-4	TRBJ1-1	CASSDSLGTEAFF	TGTGCCAGCAGTGATTCTTTGGGCACTGAAGCTTTCTTT
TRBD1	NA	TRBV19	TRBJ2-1	CASSAPGQAKNEQFF	TGTGCCAGTAGTGCTCCCGGACAGGCCAAAAATGAGCAGTTCTTC
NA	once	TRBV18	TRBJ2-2	CASSPPSNTGELFF	TGTGCCAGCTCACCACCGAGCAACACCGGGGAGCTGTTTTTT
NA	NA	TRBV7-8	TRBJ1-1	CASSLAGNTEAFF	TGTGCCAGCAGCTTAGCGGGGAACACTGAAGCTTTCTTT
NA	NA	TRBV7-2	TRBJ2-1	CASSLQGGNEQFF	TGTGCCAGCAGCCTTCAGGGGGGCAATGAGCAGTTCTTC
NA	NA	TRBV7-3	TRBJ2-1	CASSPSGVYNEQFF	TGTGCCAGCAGCCCATCTGGGGTCTACAATGAGCAGTTCTTC
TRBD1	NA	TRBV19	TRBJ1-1	CASSIDDRAEAFF	TGTGCCAGTAGTATAGATGACAGGGCTGAAGCTTTCTTT
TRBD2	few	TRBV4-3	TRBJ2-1	CASSPGTSPYNEQFF	TGCGCCAGCAGCCCCGGGACTAGTCCCTACAATGAGCAGTTCTTC